This T cell receptor (beta chain) is drawn from a study of siplizumab effects on memory and regulatory T cells. The method was immunoSEQ multiplex PCR; TCRdb's version includes in-frame clones alone and lacks a portion of them. The sample shows about 87,000 clones, over 80% of them seen only once. Trimming removed 0 bases at V and 5 bases at J, with 7 bases between. The CDR3 sequence is 13 residues long. Germline V gene lookup returns CDR1 GTSNPN and CDR2 SVGIG (reference sequence). Sample: CD4+ T cells sorted from blood. The receptor's source is a human donor in good health. The chain employs TRBV30 and TRBJ2-2; unclear D gene. CDR3 nucleotides: TGTGCCTGGAGTGTAAGTCCAACCGGGGAGCTGTTTTTT. Translated: CAWSVSPTGELFF. The complete variable domain, with remaining parts taken from reference TRBV30 and TRBJ2-2, reads SQTIHQWPATLVQPVGSPLSLECTVEGTSNPNLYWYRQAAGRGLQLLFYSVGIGQISSEVPQNLSASRPQDRQFILSSKKLLLSDSGFYLCAWSVSPTGELFFGEGSRLTVL.